Presented here are 8 T cell receptor beta chains from one specimen sequenced in a study of post-analysis software for immune sequencing data. TCR beta libraries were prepared from cDNA with unique molecular identifiers. TCRdb reanalysed the PCR reads using MiXCR and keeps one entry per CDR3 protein. The profile shows 650,000 to 850,000 distinct CDR3 sequences, under 60% of them singletons. Antigens of these TCRs are unknown. Study observations and caveats: With TRBV5-6, TRBV5-1 and TRBV20-1 included, about five TRBV segments were more frequent in patients than in controls.

The sequencing input was blood. The receptors stem from a girl under 18 with multiple sclerosis.

The chain combines TRBV12-3 or TRBV12-4 with TRBJ2-1; possible D gene TRBD2, 5 bases. Trimming pared 6 bases from V and 7 bases from J, leaving 22 bases between. CDR3 length equals 16 residues. This CDR3 is CASSRAELPRGNEQFF. As DNA, the CDR3 is TGTGCCAGCAGCCGGGCCGAGTTGCCACGAGGGAATGAGCAGTTCTTC.

CDR3 sequence: CASSGGGGEKLFF. For the CDR3, the DNA is TGTGCCAGCAGCGGGGGGGGAGGAGAAAAACTGTTTTTT. The chain carries TRBV7-2 and TRBJ1-4; possible D gene TRBD1, 5 bases. Germline V gives CDR1 SGHTA, CDR2 FQGNSA. The germline V and J ends were trimmed by 5 bases and 8 bases, with 12 bases remaining between them. This CDR3 spans 13 amino acids. Complete variable domain (other parts from reference TRBV7-2 and TRBJ1-4): GAGVSQSPSNKVTEKGKDVELRCDPISGHTALYWYRQSLGQGLEFLIYFQGNSAPDKSGLPSDRFSAERTGGSVSTLTIQRTQQEDSAVYLCASSGGGGEKLFFGSGTQLSVL.

V usage is TRBV20-1 and J usage is TRBJ2-3; D may be TRBD2 (5 bases). CDR3 length: 19 residues. V was shortened by 2 bases and J by 4 bases, with 28 bases between the two germline ends. The germline CDR1 and CDR2 sequences are DFQATT and SNEGSKA (reference sequence). The CDR3: CSARTGSVLEPTWADTQYF. In nucleotides, the CDR3 is TGCAGTGCTAGAACGGGGTCAGTCCTCGAACCAACCTGGGCAGATACGCAGTATTTT.

V usage is TRBV2 and J usage is TRBJ1-1; the D gene is possibly TRBD1 (5 bases). The germline V gene encodes CDR1 SNHLY and CDR2 FYNNEI. Trimming shortened V by 1 base and J by 0 bases, and 12 bases separated the two germline ends. This CDR3 has 16 residues. The chain's CDR3 is CASSEGGTSMNTEAFF. DNA of the CDR3: TGTGCCAGCAGTGAAGGAGGGACGTCGATGAACACTGAAGCTTTCTTT.

This clonotype has more than one count but fewer than ten. The rearrangement joins TRBV12-3 or TRBV12-4 to TRBJ2-6; D is unresolved. This CDR3 is 14 amino acids long. Trimming left V 8 bases short and J 0 bases short, with 8 bases between. The CDR3 DNA follows: TGTGCCAGCGGTCGTAGCTCTGGGGCCAACGTCCTGACTTTC. This codes for CASGRSSGANVLTF.

A few counts support this clonotype. The chain carries TRBV5-1 and TRBJ2-5; TRBD2 aligns across 8 bases. The CDR3 runs to 14 residues. The trim removed 2 bases at V and 5 bases at J, leaving 5 bases unmatched. Germline V lookup: CDR1 SGHRS, CDR2 YFSETQ. This chain's CDR3 is CASSFISGEETQYF. In nucleotides, the CDR3 is TGCGCCAGCAGCTTCATTAGCGGGGAGGAGACCCAGTACTTC.

The chain employs TRBV27 and TRBJ2-1; TRBD2 matches at 7 bases. The CDR3 extends over 14 amino acids. Germline V gene sequence: CDR1 MNHEY, CDR2 SMNVEV (reference sequence). Trimming removed 5 bases from V and 8 bases from J; junction bases left unmatched: 9. This CDR3 reads CASSQRRELDEQFF. CDR3 in DNA: TGTGCCAGCAGTCAACGGCGGGAGCTAGATGAGCAGTTCTTC.

This clonotype has more than one count but fewer than ten. The chain joins TRBV6-1 to TRBJ2-5, with 12 bases that match TRBD2. CDR1 is MNHNS, CDR2 SASEGT, per germline. The CDR3 is 16 residues long. V gave up 4 bases and J gave up 2 bases; unmatched junction bases: 5. The CDR3 bases are TGTGCCAGCAGTGGCTGGACTAGCGGGGAACAAGAGACCCAGTACTTC. The encoded protein is CASSGWTSGEQETQYF.